This TCR beta chain was documented in a study of T cells in Graves' hyperthyroidism and ophthalmopathy (dated by TCRdb to between 2018 and 2021). In the study overall: Peripheral blood samples were taken at the time of initial diagnosis, prior to any treatment. A discovery cohort of approximately 100 patients, fewer than 50 with Graves' ophthalmopathy and fewer than 65 with stable Graves' hyperthyroidism, was used to find distinguishing TCR V-J signatures. Whether ophthalmopathy could be predicted prospectively was tested in an independent validation cohort made up of some 20 hyperthyroidism patients plus 17 patients who later progressed to ophthalmopathy. For training and testing, the 80 to 100 patients in the discovery cohort were randomly divided in a 7:3 ratio. In addition, the study compared T-cell repertoires in thyroid tissue and in blood from several Graves' hyperthyroidism patients. Following sampling, methimazole starting at 30 mg daily was given to hyperthyroidism patients, and high-dose intravenous methylprednisolone was given to ophthalmopathy patients. TCR Vbeta CDR3 sequencing of 120 to 150 peripheral blood samples (fewer than 45 ophthalmopathy, 75 to 80 hyperthyroidism and some 17 progressor patients) is reported in the paper.

TCR beta CDR3 regions were amplified from RNA transcripts. For the first round of RT-PCR on the TCR CDR3, the HTBI primer set was used together with the Qiagen OneStep RT-PCR kit. Libraries were constructed in a second round of multiplex PCR, after which size selection and purification were performed. Sequencing of the libraries was done on an Illumina HiSeq2000 using paired-end 100 bp reads. Turning to the authors' computational methods: SOAPnuke was used to process the raw data, removing reads that contained adapters or uncalled bases, had a mean Phred below 15, or lacked an exact match to the constant primer or identifier. COPE v1.2.5 was used to merge the high-quality paired reads, and each unique nucleotide sequence was defined as a clonotype. MiTCR v1.1 was used to align the clonotypes against IMGT TRBV, TRBD and TRBJ reference segments. Only V-J combinations with frequency above 0.0001, covering about 99% of repertoires, were analysed. The TCS score was defined as F50 (clonal expansion) divided by E x V (chaos), with BLOSUM62-based TCRdist calculated between CDR3 peptides within each V-J. Welch's t-statistics and random forest reduced 450 to 600 V-J features to roughly 13, which were used in a naive Bayes classifier (R e1071). Using fastp at Q25 and MiXCR, TCRdb reprocessed the public reads and kept productive beta chains. All rows with the same CDR3 protein become a single entry with the most common DNA and genes. TCRdb's processing, not the authors', yielded these V and J calls. This sample is represented by 500,000 to 650,000 distinct CDR3 sequences; less than 15% of them were singletons. The top ten clonotypes cover approximately 15% of the sample.

Findings and caveats that apply to the study as a whole: Most expanded thyroid clonotypes (frequency above 0.001) were also found in blood, which suggests that blood repertoires may mirror thyroid immune responses. Sample size was not statistically predetermined, and blinding of investigators to group allocation was not performed. In cross-validation, a model built on a 13 V-J signature told ophthalmopathy apart from stable hyperthyroidism with 85% to 90% sensitivity and about 81% specificity, and in testing the same model reached 80%/75%. In validation, progression to ophthalmopathy was predicted by the model with 70.59% sensitivity and about 72% specificity, a median of around 6.5 months before onset.

A patient counted as having stable Graves' hyperthyroidism if no progression to ophthalmopathy occurred over 18 months of follow-up. Hyperthyroidism patients were aged 18 to 65 years and newly diagnosed, with disease duration of less than 2 months. Exclusion was applied to patients with uncontrolled infections, other autoimmune diseases, pregnancy or lactation. Diagnoses were established on the basis of clinical symptoms, serum thyroxine and TRAb, thyroid ultrasound, and orbital computed tomography. Ficoll-Paque density gradient centrifugation was used to isolate PBMCs from 10 ml of fresh peripheral blood. Trizol reagent was used to extract total RNA, and RNA quality was then checked on an Agilent 2100 Bioanalyzer. This clonotype was seen many times. The clone's antigen remains unknown. No much larger clone is present one base from it, and per-base qualities are unavailable. According to the germline V gene (reference sequence), CDR1 reads LNHDA and CDR2 reads SQIVND. V trim: 3 bases; J trim: 0 bases; unmatched bases: 7. From its cysteine to its phenylalanine, the CDR3 spans 16 amino acids. Left in the record is the CDR3 DNA by itself, 48 bases read in frame from the first base.

The TCR was taken from a woman in her thirties or forties with Graves' hyperthyroidism. The receptor chain draws on TRBV19 and TRBJ2-7; 8 bases in the junction line up with TRBD1. Sequenced: blood. The CDR3 protein sequence reads: CASSIGTGGSSYEQYF. At the DNA level, the sequence is TGTGCCAGTAGTATCGGGACAGGCGGAAGCTCCTACGAGCAGTACTTC.